A selection of T cell receptor beta chains follows, all from one sample in a study of Graves' ophthalmopathy and Graves' hyperthyroidism. TCRdb re-called the multiplex PCR reads through MiXCR, storing one row per CDR3 protein. The table records 400,000 or so distinct CDR3 sequences, about a sixth of them present only once. The sequenced material came from peripheral blood. The receptors originated from an adult woman with stable Graves' hyperthyroidism. CDR3s include the opening cysteine and the closing phenylalanine or tryptophan. A D gene is named only where the DNA matches it firmly. Some rows have no size entry. The others give once, few or many, or a class for an expanded clone.

d_call: TRBD1; v_call: TRBV5-1; clone_size: many; j_call: TRBJ2-2; cdr3_aa: CASSLLGQGNTGELFF; cdr3_nt: TGCGCCAGCAGCTTGCTGGGACAGGGAAACACCGGGGAGCTGTTTTTT
d_call: -; v_call: TRBV7-2; clone_size: -; j_call: TRBJ1-2; cdr3_aa: CASSLVGQIYGYTF; cdr3_nt: TGTGCCAGCAGCTTAGTAGGACAGATCTATGGCTACACCTTC
d_call: -; v_call: TRBV29-1; clone_size: many; j_call: TRBJ1-1; cdr3_aa: CSHALQPNTEAFF; cdr3_nt: TGCAGCCATGCGCTACAGCCCAACACTGAAGCTTTCTTT
d_call: TRBD2; v_call: TRBV6-2/TRBV6-3; clone_size: many; j_call: TRBJ2-7; cdr3_aa: CASSHHPGLASGEQYF; cdr3_nt: TGTGCCAGCAGTCACCACCCGGGACTAGCCTCTGGTGAGCAGTACTTC
d_call: -; v_call: TRBV27; clone_size: -; j_call: TRBJ2-5; cdr3_aa: CASSFIGQETQYF; cdr3_nt: TGTGCCAGCAGTTTTATAGGGCAAGAGACCCAGTACTTC
d_call: -; v_call: TRBV7-8; clone_size: -; j_call: TRBJ2-7; cdr3_aa: CASTATAITSYEQYF; cdr3_nt: TGTGCCAGCACCGCAACAGCTATCACATCCTACGAGCAGTACTTC
d_call: -; v_call: TRBV24-1; clone_size: many; j_call: TRBJ1-5; cdr3_aa: CATSDAHQPQHF; cdr3_nt: TGTGCCACCAGTGATGCGCATCAGCCCCAGCATTTT
d_call: -; v_call: TRBV12-3/TRBV12-4; clone_size: many; j_call: TRBJ1-2; cdr3_aa: CASSLEGWGYTF; cdr3_nt: TGTGCCAGCAGTTTGGAGGGATGGGGCTACACCTTC
d_call: -; v_call: TRBV12-3/TRBV12-4; clone_size: many; j_call: TRBJ1-1; cdr3_aa: CASSRDPGPDLF; cdr3_nt: TGTGCCAGCAGCCGAGACCCAGGGCCGGACCTCTTT
d_call: -; v_call: TRBV27; clone_size: few; j_call: TRBJ1-1; cdr3_aa: CASSSASPLEAFF; cdr3_nt: TGTGCCAGCAGTTCTGCCTCACCACTAGAAGCTTTCTTT
d_call: TRBD1; v_call: TRBV12-3/TRBV12-4; clone_size: many; j_call: TRBJ2-7; cdr3_aa: CASSFVGDRGVEQYF; cdr3_nt: TGTGCCAGCAGTTTCGTGGGTGACAGGGGAGTAGAGCAGTACTTC
d_call: TRBD1; v_call: TRBV4-1; clone_size: many; j_call: TRBJ1-6; cdr3_aa: CASSPRGGDTSPLHF; cdr3_nt: TGCGCCAGCAGCCCGAGAGGGGGCGATACTTCACCCCTCCACTTT
d_call: TRBD1; v_call: TRBV27; clone_size: many; j_call: TRBJ2-7; cdr3_aa: CASRPLGQGAYEQYF; cdr3_nt: TGTGCCAGCAGACCGCTCGGACAGGGCGCCTACGAGCAGTACTTC
d_call: TRBD2; v_call: TRBV7-9; clone_size: few; j_call: TRBJ2-7; cdr3_aa: CASSTGTSGFLEQYF; cdr3_nt: TGTGCCAGCAGCACCGGGACTAGCGGCTTTCTGGAGCAGTACTTC
d_call: -; v_call: TRBV6-1; clone_size: many; j_call: TRBJ1-1; cdr3_aa: CASSVLVNTEAFF; cdr3_nt: TGTGCCAGCAGTGTTTTGGTGAACACTGAAGCTTTCTTT
d_call: -; v_call: TRBV11-2; clone_size: many; j_call: TRBJ2-5; cdr3_aa: CASSFGSFQETQYF; cdr3_nt: TGTGCCAGCAGCTTCGGGAGTTTCCAAGAGACCCAGTACTTC
d_call: TRBD1; v_call: TRBV28; clone_size: many; j_call: TRBJ2-7; cdr3_aa: CASSWQSTGTYEQYF; cdr3_nt: TGTGCCAGCAGCTGGCAGTCGACAGGGACCTACGAGCAGTACTTC
d_call: -; v_call: TRBV10-3; clone_size: -; j_call: TRBJ2-2; cdr3_aa: CAIRDVGNTGELFF; cdr3_nt: TGTGCCATCAGGGACGTCGGAAACACCGGGGAGCTGTTTTTT
d_call: -; v_call: TRBV6-1; clone_size: -; j_call: TRBJ1-2; cdr3_aa: CASSEVGVGYTF; cdr3_nt: TGTGCCAGCAGTGAAGTAGGAGTTGGCTACACCTTC
d_call: -; v_call: TRBV20-1; clone_size: -; j_call: TRBJ2-5; cdr3_aa: CSARDEGTQYF; cdr3_nt: TGCAGTGCTAGAGACGAAGGGACCCAGTACTTC
d_call: -; v_call: TRBV6-1; clone_size: many; j_call: TRBJ1-5; cdr3_aa: CASSEVGYPWIQPQHF; cdr3_nt: TGTGCCAGCAGTGAAGTTGGGTACCCCTGGATCCAGCCCCAGCATTTT
d_call: -; v_call: TRBV19; clone_size: -; j_call: TRBJ1-2; cdr3_aa: CASSMQNYGYTF; cdr3_nt: TGTGCCAGTAGTATGCAGAACTATGGCTACACCTTC
d_call: -; v_call: TRBV20-1; clone_size: many; j_call: TRBJ2-7; cdr3_aa: CSARLPFSGARASSYEQYF; cdr3_nt: TGCAGTGCTAGACTTCCCTTTAGCGGCGCCCGAGCCAGCTCCTACGAGCAGTACTTC
d_call: -; v_call: TRBV20-1; clone_size: -; j_call: TRBJ1-4; cdr3_aa: CSAPGSNEKLFF; cdr3_nt: TGCAGTGCGCCCGGATCTAATGAAAAACTGTTTTTT
d_call: -; v_call: TRBV30; clone_size: many; j_call: TRBJ2-7; cdr3_aa: CAWSRGNEQYF; cdr3_nt: TGTGCCTGGAGTAGGGGGAACGAGCAGTACTTC
d_call: TRBD1; v_call: TRBV12-3/TRBV12-4; clone_size: -; j_call: TRBJ1-5; cdr3_aa: CASSSTGMGIPQHF; cdr3_nt: TGTGCCAGCAGCTCGACAGGGATGGGGATTCCCCAGCATTTT
d_call: -; v_call: TRBV5-1; clone_size: many; j_call: TRBJ2-2; cdr3_aa: CASSLAVPINTGELFF; cdr3_nt: TGCGCCAGCAGCTTGGCCGTGCCCATAAACACCGGGGAGCTGTTTTTT
d_call: -; v_call: TRBV12-3/TRBV12-4; clone_size: -; j_call: TRBJ1-2; cdr3_aa: CASTNQQGIDYGYTF; cdr3_nt: TGTGCCAGCACTAACCAACAGGGTATCGACTATGGCTACACCTTC
d_call: -; v_call: TRBV14; clone_size: few; j_call: TRBJ2-7; cdr3_aa: CASSQAGGEDLHEQYF; cdr3_nt: TGTGCCAGCAGCCAAGCGGGCGGAGAAGACCTCCACGAGCAGTACTTC
d_call: TRBD1; v_call: TRBV7-8; clone_size: -; j_call: TRBJ1-5; cdr3_aa: CASSLDQGARQPQHF; cdr3_nt: TGTGCCAGCAGCTTAGACCAGGGGGCACGTCAGCCCCAGCATTTT
d_call: TRBD1; v_call: TRBV20-1; clone_size: many; j_call: TRBJ1-1; cdr3_aa: CSAKRTGGVLNTEAFF; cdr3_nt: TGCAGTGCTAAACGGACAGGGGGCGTCTTGAACACTGAAGCTTTCTTT
d_call: TRBD1; v_call: TRBV10-2; clone_size: many; j_call: TRBJ2-5; cdr3_aa: CASSESDKDRPHQETQYF; cdr3_nt: TGCGCCAGCAGTGAGTCCGATAAGGACAGGCCCCACCAAGAGACCCAGTACTTC
d_call: TRBD1; v_call: TRBV11-2; clone_size: -; j_call: TRBJ1-5; cdr3_aa: CASSLGDRDRFLPQHF; cdr3_nt: TGTGCCAGCAGCTTAGGGGACAGGGACCGATTTTTGCCCCAGCATTTT
d_call: TRBD1; v_call: TRBV4-3; clone_size: many; j_call: TRBJ2-5; cdr3_aa: CASSQVRGQEQETQYF; cdr3_nt: TGCGCCAGCAGCCAAGTTCGGGGACAGGAACAAGAGACCCAGTACTTC
d_call: -; v_call: TRBV5-1; clone_size: many; j_call: TRBJ2-7; cdr3_aa: CASSSGPARGPLYEQYF; cdr3_nt: TGCGCCAGCAGCTCGGGCCCTGCACGCGGACCTCTCTACGAGCAGTACTTC
d_call: TRBD1; v_call: TRBV15; clone_size: many; j_call: TRBJ1-6; cdr3_aa: CATSRDPDRANSPLHF; cdr3_nt: TGTGCCACCAGCAGAGATCCGGACAGGGCCAATTCACCCCTCCACTTT
d_call: TRBD1; v_call: TRBV28; clone_size: many; j_call: TRBJ1-5; cdr3_aa: CASRPSGGASQPQHF; cdr3_nt: TGTGCCAGCAGGCCGTCAGGGGGCGCGTCTCAGCCCCAGCATTTT
d_call: -; v_call: TRBV28; clone_size: -; j_call: TRBJ1-5; cdr3_aa: CASTSVGPWSNQPQHF; cdr3_nt: TGTGCCAGCACCTCGGTAGGGCCCTGGAGCAATCAGCCCCAGCATTTT
d_call: TRBD2; v_call: TRBV7-2; clone_size: many; j_call: TRBJ2-5; cdr3_aa: CASSPTSGRQETQYF; cdr3_nt: TGTGCCAGCAGTCCGACTAGCGGGAGGCAAGAGACCCAGTACTTC
d_call: -; v_call: TRBV20-1; clone_size: many; j_call: TRBJ1-1; cdr3_aa: CGARGQLNTEAFF; cdr3_nt: TGCGGTGCTAGAGGCCAGTTGAACACTGAAGCTTTCTTT
d_call: TRBD1; v_call: TRBV6-5; clone_size: many; j_call: TRBJ2-2; cdr3_aa: CASNPSGGANTGELFF; cdr3_nt: TGTGCCAGCAACCCGTCAGGGGGCGCAAACACCGGGGAGCTGTTTTTT
d_call: TRBD1; v_call: TRBV7-9; clone_size: many; j_call: TRBJ2-4; cdr3_aa: CASSPHPKDRALAKNIQYF; cdr3_nt: TGTGCCAGCAGCCCTCACCCAAAGGACAGGGCCTTGGCCAAAAACATTCAGTACTTC
d_call: TRBD1; v_call: TRBV12-3/TRBV12-4; clone_size: many; j_call: TRBJ2-2; cdr3_aa: CASRYNAGQGTGELFF; cdr3_nt: TGTGCCAGCAGGTACAACGCGGGACAGGGCACCGGGGAGCTGTTTTTT
d_call: -; v_call: TRBV7-2; clone_size: many; j_call: TRBJ2-5; cdr3_aa: CASSLRPGYGETQYF; cdr3_nt: TGTGCCAGCAGCTTAAGACCGGGCTACGGGGAGACCCAGTACTTC
d_call: TRBD2; v_call: TRBV3-1; clone_size: many; j_call: TRBJ2-5; cdr3_aa: CASSQERGIAGSWGQETQYF; cdr3_nt: TGTGCCAGCAGCCAAGAAAGGGGAATAGCGGGCTCTTGGGGACAAGAGACCCAGTACTTC
d_call: -; v_call: TRBV30; clone_size: many; j_call: TRBJ1-3; cdr3_aa: CAWSVGSSNTIYF; cdr3_nt: TGTGCCTGGAGTGTAGGGAGTTCTAACACCATATATTTT
d_call: -; v_call: TRBV19; clone_size: many; j_call: TRBJ1-5; cdr3_aa: CASKPVGGGNQPQHF; cdr3_nt: TGTGCCAGTAAGCCAGTGGGGGGTGGCAATCAGCCCCAGCATTTT
d_call: -; v_call: TRBV5-1; clone_size: many; j_call: TRBJ2-2; cdr3_aa: CASSLDSTNTGELFF; cdr3_nt: TGCGCCAGCAGCCTGGACTCAACGAACACCGGGGAGCTGTTTTTT
d_call: -; v_call: TRBV2; clone_size: many; j_call: TRBJ2-5; cdr3_aa: CASSDPSAWETQYF; cdr3_nt: TGTGCCAGCAGTGACCCTAGCGCTTGGGAGACCCAGTACTTC
d_call: -; v_call: TRBV12-5; clone_size: many; j_call: TRBJ2-2; cdr3_aa: CASGYTGFENTGELFF; cdr3_nt: TGTGCTAGTGGTTACACGGGGTTTGAAAACACCGGGGAGCTGTTTTTT
d_call: TRBD1; v_call: TRBV30; clone_size: few; j_call: TRBJ1-4; cdr3_aa: CAWSATGGGEKLFF; cdr3_nt: TGTGCCTGGAGCGCAACAGGGGGCGGTGAAAAACTGTTTTTT
d_call: -; v_call: TRBV27; clone_size: many; j_call: TRBJ2-7; cdr3_aa: CASSLGRYSYEQYF; cdr3_nt: TGTGCCAGCAGTTTAGGGAGGTACAGCTACGAGCAGTACTTC
d_call: -; v_call: TRBV10-3; clone_size: many; j_call: TRBJ1-2; cdr3_aa: CAISESDRRHTF; cdr3_nt: TGTGCCATCAGTGAGTCCGACAGGCGTCACACCTTC
d_call: -; v_call: TRBV2; clone_size: -; j_call: TRBJ2-2; cdr3_aa: CASSERTGTGELFF; cdr3_nt: TGTGCCAGCAGTGAGAGGACCGGGACCGGGGAGCTGTTTTTT
d_call: -; v_call: TRBV2; clone_size: many; j_call: TRBJ1-2; cdr3_aa: CASSDRRLNYGYTF; cdr3_nt: TGTGCCAGCAGTGATCGCCGGCTCAACTATGGCTACACCTTC
d_call: -; v_call: TRBV15; clone_size: many; j_call: TRBJ2-2; cdr3_aa: CATSILSPGELFF; cdr3_nt: TGTGCCACCAGCATATTGAGCCCCGGGGAGCTGTTTTTT
d_call: -; v_call: TRBV20-1; clone_size: -; j_call: TRBJ1-1; cdr3_aa: CSARGLVGDTEAFF; cdr3_nt: TGCAGTGCCCGAGGTTTAGTGGGGGACACTGAAGCTTTCTTT